These 15 T cell receptor beta chains share one sample of origin, sequenced in a study of a mutant IDH1 vaccine in newly diagnosed glioma. The time point: week 35, safety follow-up. Each dose delivered 300 ug of mutant IDH1 20-mer peptide subcutaneously with imiquimod. Repertoires were generated with immunoSEQ multiplex PCR, while TCRdb's copy carries only in-frame clones and drops some. The table has some 54,000 clones, under 90% seen once. What these receptors recognize is not known. Specimen: PBMCs, collected from a glioma patient whose treatment included an IDH1 peptide vaccine. The receptors shown here come from a young woman with glioma.

The sample holds a few counts of this clone. The genes are TRBV7-9 and TRBJ2-2; the D is unclear. V dropped 5 bases and J dropped 7 bases, with 5 bases sitting between them. Germline V gene data show CDR1 as SEHNR and CDR2 as FQNEAQ (reference sequence). The length of the CDR3 is 11 residues. The CDR3 protein is CASSRLGELFF. In nucleotides, the CDR3 is TGTGCCAGCAGCCGTCTCGGGGAGCTGTTTTTT.

V usage is TRBV28 and J usage is TRBJ1-2; D is undetermined. The CDR3 contains 12 residues. V lost 7 bases, J lost 8 bases, and 14 bases lay in between. Per germline, CDR1 MDHEN and CDR2 SYDVKM. DNA of the CDR3: TGTGCCAGCACCTCGATACGCCTCGGCTACACCTTC. It translates to CASTSIRLGYTF.

This clone has just one count. The chain employs TRBV27 and TRBJ1-5; D gene ambiguous. From germline, CDR1 is MNHEY and CDR2 SMNVEV (reference sequence). The CDR3 contains 15 residues. V lost 1 base, J lost 0 bases, and 7 bases lay in between. DNA of the CDR3: TGTGCCAGCAGTTTATTTTGGGATAGCAATCAGCCCCAGCATTTT. Its protein product is CASSLFWDSNQPQHF.

The chain has TRBV10-3 and TRBJ2-7; perhaps TRBD1 as D (6 bases). The CDR3 totals 14 residues. Trimming removed 6 bases at V and 0 bases at J, with 12 bases between. Germline CDR1 ENHRY, CDR2 SYGVKD. The CDR3 coding sequence is TGTGCCATCAGGAGCGACAGGAGCTCCTACGAGCAGTACTTC. Amino acids: CAIRSDRSSYEQYF.

The chain couples TRBV5-1 to TRBJ1-2; maybe TRBD1 (6 bases). V was pared by 4 bases and J by 6 bases, with 19 bases between. The CDR3 sequence is 15 residues long. Germline assignment: CDR1 SGHRS and CDR2 YFSETQ. The CDR3 reads CASSGGFGGTNGYTF. As DNA, the CDR3 is TGCGCCAGCAGCGGAGGGTTCGGGGGGACAAATGGCTACACCTTC.

This chain links TRBV5-1 with TRBJ1-1; possible D gene TRBD1, 6 bases. The CDR3 spans 16 residues. Germline CDR1 is SGHRS and CDR2 is YFSETQ. V was trimmed by 4 bases and J by 6 bases, leaving 22 bases between them. DNA for the CDR3: TGCGCCAGCAGCCGCACCGAGACAGGCATGATGGCTGAAGCTTTCTTT. It encodes CASSRTETGMMAEAFF.

In this sample, this clone turned up once. The V call is TRBV6-1, the J call TRBJ2-5; D is unclear. The V gene's germline CDR1 is MNHNS and CDR2 SASEGT. Trimming took 1 base from V and 4 from J, leaving 10 bases between them. This CDR3 region has 14 residues. CDR3 DNA sequence: TGTGCCAGCAGTGAAGGGCCAGATGGAGAGACCCAGTACTTC. Encoded protein: CASSEGPDGETQYF.

This clone was seen once. The V call is TRBV27, the J call TRBJ1-4; D gene unclear. CDR1 MNHEY and CDR2 SMNVEV come from the germline V gene (reference sequence). Trimming took off 5 bases at V and 7 bases at J, with 14 bases between the two ends. The CDR3 sequence is 14 residues long. The CDR3 spells CASSPFSWGEKLFF. The CDR3 DNA sequence: TGTGCCAGCAGTCCGTTCTCTTGGGGTGAAAAACTGTTTTTT.

The genes are TRBV13 and TRBJ2-7; 7 bases line up with TRBD1. CDR3 size: 16 residues. Germline CDR1 reads PRHDT; CDR2 reads FYEKMQ (reference sequence). The junction had 9 bases not matched to a gene; V was cut back by 4 bases and J by 0 bases. The CDR3 DNA follows: TGTGCCAGCAGCTCCCGTTCGACAGGGAGCTCCTACGAGCAGTACTTC. It translates to CASSSRSTGSSYEQYF. The entire variable domain, with the rest obtained from reference TRBV13 and TRBJ2-7, is as follows: AAGVIQSPRHLIKEKRETATLKCYPIPRHDTVYWYQQGPGQDPQFLISFYEKMQSDKGSIPDRFSAQQFSDYHSELNMSSLELGDSALYFCASSSRSTGSSYEQYFGPGTRLTVT.

This clone has more than one count but fewer than ten. The V and J genes are TRBV7-9 and TRBJ1-5; TRBD1 aligns across 11 bases. CDR3 length: 18 amino acids. CDR1 and CDR2 from the germline V gene are SEHNR and FQNEAQ (reference sequence). The junction had 14 bases not matched to a gene; V was cut back by 6 bases and J by 4 bases. The CDR3 spells CASSPGTGGRLGNQPQHF. DNA of the CDR3: TGTGCCAGCAGTCCCGGGACAGGGGGTAGGTTAGGGAATCAGCCCCAGCATTTT.

This clone was picked up a small number of times. This chain uses TRBV6-5 with TRBJ2-1; D is uncertain. The CDR3 totals 13 residues. V lost 0 bases to trimming and J lost 5 bases, with 5 bases between them. Germline CDR1 is MNHEY and CDR2 is SVGAGI. The CDR3 sequence: CASSYSPDNEQFF. Here the CDR3 DNA reads TGTGCCAGCAGTTACTCGCCGGACAATGAGCAGTTCTTC.

V is TRBV10-3 and J is TRBJ2-7, with 11 bases aligning to TRBD2. The CDR3 length is 14 residues. The J segment lost 7 bases and the V segment lost 4 bases, leaving 6 bases of the junction unmatched. Germline assignment: CDR1 ENHRY and CDR2 SYGVKD. CDR3 sequence reads: CAISGTSGQSEQYF. CDR3 DNA sequence: TGTGCCATCAGTGGGACTAGCGGGCAAAGTGAGCAGTACTTC.

The V and J genes are TRBV5-5 and TRBJ1-1, with D possibly being TRBD1 (6 bases). Trimming cost V 2 bases and J 10 bases, with 21 bases left between them. CDR1 and CDR2 (germline): SGHKS, YYEKEE (reference sequence). The CDR3 is 15 amino acids. CDR3 loop: CASSFMGGAGITAFF. Written as DNA, the CDR3 is TGTGCCAGCAGCTTTATGGGGGGCGCCGGAATTACAGCTTTCTTT. Drawing the rest from reference TRBV5-5 and TRBJ1-1, the complete variable domain is DAGVTQSPTHLIKTRGQQVTLRCSPISGHKSVSWYQQVLGQGPQFIFQYYEKEERGRGNFPDRFSARQFPNYSSELNVNALLLGDSALYLCASSFMGGAGITAFFGQGTRLTVV.

The chain combines TRBV7-9 with TRBJ1-2; D is perhaps TRBD1 (6 bases). Per germline, CDR1 SEHNR and CDR2 FQNEAQ (reference sequence). The CDR3 contains 14 residues. The V end lost 5 bases, the J end lost 8 bases, and 18 bases lay between the germline ends. The CDR3 sequence: CASSVLGGASGYTF. In DNA form, the CDR3 reads TGTGCCAGCAGCGTGCTGGGGGGCGCCTCCGGCTACACCTTC.

The chain uses TRBV6-1 and TRBJ2-7; a weak D match, TRBD1 (6 bases). V lost 6 bases and J 0 bases, leaving 15 bases between the germline ends. CDR1 is MNHNS and CDR2 is SASEGT in the germline V gene. This CDR3 comprises 15 residues. CDR3 residues: CASRRETGLSYEQYF. In DNA form, the CDR3 reads TGTGCCAGCAGGAGGGAGACAGGCCTCTCCTACGAGCAGTACTTC.